This TCR beta chain was recovered during a study of vaccination and CD4 T cells after COVID-19. Study-level background: Day 14 and days 161 to 241 post-vaccination were the sampling points for three convalescent patients. The study's findings and limits: Spike mono-reactivity applied to 304 of 307 vaccine-specific clones detected in convalescent patients.

CD4+ T cells that had been cultured provided DNA sequenced with the Oncomine TCR Beta short-read assay. TCRdb ran MiXCR on the PCR reads and lists one entry per CDR3 protein. The sample shows fewer than 25,000 distinct CDR3 sequences, 30% of them seen only once. A few counts support this clonotype. No antigen is known for it. As for time point: late sampling 161 to 241 days after vaccination in a few convalescent patients. Treatment specified: approximately 10-day PBMC culture with coronavirus spike peptide pools or control peptides (ViraFEST assay). Germline V gene sequence: CDR1 MNHNS, CDR2 SASEGT. The CDR3 sequence is 14 residues long. V was clipped by 4 bases and J by 0 bases, with 9 bases between them.

The material was CD4+ T cells from blood, cultured in vitro, obtained about 7 months after SARS-CoV-2 vaccination. The source of this sequence is a human donor who had recovered from COVID-19. The gene calls are TRBV6-1 and TRBJ2-5; TRBD1 might be the D (6 bases). The CDR3 loop is CASSGQVDQETQYF. The CDR3 DNA reads TGTGCCAGCAGTGGACAGGTCGACCAAGAGACCCAGTACTTC.